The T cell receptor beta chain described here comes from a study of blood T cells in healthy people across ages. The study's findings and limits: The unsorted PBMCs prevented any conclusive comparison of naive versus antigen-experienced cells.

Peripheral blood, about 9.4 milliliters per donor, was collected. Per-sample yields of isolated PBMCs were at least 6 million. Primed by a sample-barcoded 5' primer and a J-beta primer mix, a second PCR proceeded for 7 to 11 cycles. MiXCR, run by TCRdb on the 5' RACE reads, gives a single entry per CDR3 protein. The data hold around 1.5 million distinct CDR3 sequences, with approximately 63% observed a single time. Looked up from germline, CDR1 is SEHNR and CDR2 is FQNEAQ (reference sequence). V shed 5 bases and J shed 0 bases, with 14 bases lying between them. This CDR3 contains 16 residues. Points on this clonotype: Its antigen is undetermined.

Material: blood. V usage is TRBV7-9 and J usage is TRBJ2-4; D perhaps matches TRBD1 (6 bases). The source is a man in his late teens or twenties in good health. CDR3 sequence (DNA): TGTGCCAGCAGCACCCGGGACACCTTAGCCAAAAACATTCAGTACTTC. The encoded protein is CASSTRDTLAKNIQYF.